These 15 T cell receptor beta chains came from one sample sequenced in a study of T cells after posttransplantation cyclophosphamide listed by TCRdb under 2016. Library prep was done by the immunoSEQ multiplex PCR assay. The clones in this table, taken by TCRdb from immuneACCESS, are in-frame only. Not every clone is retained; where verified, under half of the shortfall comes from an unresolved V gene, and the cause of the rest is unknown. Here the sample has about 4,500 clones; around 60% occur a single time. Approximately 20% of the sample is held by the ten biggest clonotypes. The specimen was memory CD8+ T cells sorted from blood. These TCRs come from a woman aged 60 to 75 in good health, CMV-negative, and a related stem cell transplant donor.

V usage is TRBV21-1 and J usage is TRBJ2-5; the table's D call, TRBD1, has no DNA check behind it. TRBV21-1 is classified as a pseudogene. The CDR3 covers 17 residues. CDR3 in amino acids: CASSSISAGCLFETQYF. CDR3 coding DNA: TGTGCCAGCAGCAGTATAAGCGCAGGGTGTTTGTTTGAGACCCAGTACTTC.

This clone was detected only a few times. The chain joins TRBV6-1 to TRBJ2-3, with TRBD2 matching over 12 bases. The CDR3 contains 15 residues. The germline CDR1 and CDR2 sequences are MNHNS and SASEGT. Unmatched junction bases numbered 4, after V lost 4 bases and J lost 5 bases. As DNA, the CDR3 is TGTGCCAGCAGTGTAGCTAGCGGGGGGGGAGATACGCAGTATTTT. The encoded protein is CASSVASGGGDTQYF.

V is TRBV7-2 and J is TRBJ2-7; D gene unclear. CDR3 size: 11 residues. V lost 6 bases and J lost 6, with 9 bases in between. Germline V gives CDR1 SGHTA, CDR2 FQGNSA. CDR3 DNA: TGTGCCAGCAGTTTGACACCCGAGCAGTACTTC. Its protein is CASSLTPEQYF. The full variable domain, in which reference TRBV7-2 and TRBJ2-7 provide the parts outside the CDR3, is GAGVSQSPSNKVTEKGKDVELRCDPISGHTALYWYRQSLGQGLEFLIYFQGNSAPDKSGLPSDRFSAERTGGSVSTLTIQRTQQEDSAVYLCASSLTPEQYFGPGTRLTVT.

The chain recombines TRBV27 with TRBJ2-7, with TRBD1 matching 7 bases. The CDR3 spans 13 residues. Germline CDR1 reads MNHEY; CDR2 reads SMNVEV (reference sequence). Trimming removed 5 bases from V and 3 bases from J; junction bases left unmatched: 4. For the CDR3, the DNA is TGTGCCAGCAGTGACAGGGTCCTCTACGAGCAGTACTTC. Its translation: CASSDRVLYEQYF.

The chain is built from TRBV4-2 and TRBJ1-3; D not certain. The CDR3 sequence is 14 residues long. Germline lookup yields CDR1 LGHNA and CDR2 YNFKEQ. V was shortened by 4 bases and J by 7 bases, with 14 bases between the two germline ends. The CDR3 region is CASSPDQIGNTIYF. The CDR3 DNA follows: TGTGCCAGCAGCCCAGACCAGATTGGTAACACCATATATTTT.

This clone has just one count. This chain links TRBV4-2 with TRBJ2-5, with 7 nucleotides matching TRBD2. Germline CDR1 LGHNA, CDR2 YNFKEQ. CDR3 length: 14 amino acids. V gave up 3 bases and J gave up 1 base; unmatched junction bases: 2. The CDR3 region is CASSQWEGQETQYF. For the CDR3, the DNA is TGTGCCAGCAGCCAGTGGGAGGGCCAAGAGACCCAGTACTTC.

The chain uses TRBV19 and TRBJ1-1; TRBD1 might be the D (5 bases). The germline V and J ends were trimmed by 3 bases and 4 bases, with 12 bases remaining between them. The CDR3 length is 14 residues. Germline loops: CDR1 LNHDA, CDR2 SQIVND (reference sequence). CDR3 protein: CASSITGGATEAFF. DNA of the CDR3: TGTGCCAGTAGTATTACCGGGGGTGCCACTGAAGCTTTCTTT.

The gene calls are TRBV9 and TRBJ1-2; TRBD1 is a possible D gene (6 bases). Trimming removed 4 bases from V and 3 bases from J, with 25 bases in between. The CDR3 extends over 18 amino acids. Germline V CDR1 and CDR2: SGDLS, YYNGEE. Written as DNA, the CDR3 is TGTGCCAGCAGCCTCCCCAGGAACCGCGGACAGAATTACTATGGCTACACCTTC. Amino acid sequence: CASSLPRNRGQNYYGYTF. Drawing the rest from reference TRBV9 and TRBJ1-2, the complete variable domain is DSGVTQTPKHLITATGQRVTLRCSPRSGDLSVYWYQQSLDQGLQFLIQYYNGEERAKGNILERFSAQQFPDLHSELNLSSLELGDSALYFCASSLPRNRGQNYYGYTFGSGTRLTVV.

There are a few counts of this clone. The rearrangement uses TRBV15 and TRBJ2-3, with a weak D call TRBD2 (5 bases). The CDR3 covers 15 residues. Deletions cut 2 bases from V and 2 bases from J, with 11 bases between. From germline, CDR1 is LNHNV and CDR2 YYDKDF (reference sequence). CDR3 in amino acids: CATSRKAENTDTQYF. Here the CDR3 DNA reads TGTGCCACCAGCAGAAAAGCGGAAAACACAGATACGCAGTATTTT.

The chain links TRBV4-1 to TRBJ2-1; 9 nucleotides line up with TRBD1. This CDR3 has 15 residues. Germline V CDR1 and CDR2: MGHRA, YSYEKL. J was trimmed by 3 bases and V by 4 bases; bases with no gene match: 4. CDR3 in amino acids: CASSPDRGVYNEQFF. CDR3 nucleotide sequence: TGCGCCAGCAGCCCCGACAGGGGGGTCTACAATGAGCAGTTCTTC.

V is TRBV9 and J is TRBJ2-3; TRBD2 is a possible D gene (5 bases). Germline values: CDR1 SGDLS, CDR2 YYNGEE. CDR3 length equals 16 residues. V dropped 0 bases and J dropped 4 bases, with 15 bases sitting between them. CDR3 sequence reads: CASSVDGRGGADTQYF. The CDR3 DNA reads TGTGCCAGCAGCGTAGACGGGCGCGGAGGCGCAGATACGCAGTATTTT.

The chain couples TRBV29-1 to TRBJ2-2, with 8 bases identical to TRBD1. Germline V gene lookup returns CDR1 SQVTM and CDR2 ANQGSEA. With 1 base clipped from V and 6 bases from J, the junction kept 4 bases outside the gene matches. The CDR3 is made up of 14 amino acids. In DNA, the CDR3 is TGCAGCGTTGAAGGGACAGGGTTTGCCGGGGAGCTGTTTTTT. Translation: CSVEGTGFAGELFF.

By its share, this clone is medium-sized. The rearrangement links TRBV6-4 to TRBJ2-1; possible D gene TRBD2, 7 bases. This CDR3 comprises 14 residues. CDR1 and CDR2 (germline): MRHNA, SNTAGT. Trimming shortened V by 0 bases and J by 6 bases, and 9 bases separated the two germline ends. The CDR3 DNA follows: TGTGCCAGCAGTGACTCAGGGGGGGCCAATGAGCAGTTCTTC. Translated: CASSDSGGANEQFF.

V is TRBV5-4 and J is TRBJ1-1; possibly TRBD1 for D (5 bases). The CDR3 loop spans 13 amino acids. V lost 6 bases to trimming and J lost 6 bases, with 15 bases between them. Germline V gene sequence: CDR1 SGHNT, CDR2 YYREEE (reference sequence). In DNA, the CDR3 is TGTGCCAGCACCCCGGACATAGGTGCTGAAGCTTTCTTT. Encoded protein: CASTPDIGAEAFF.

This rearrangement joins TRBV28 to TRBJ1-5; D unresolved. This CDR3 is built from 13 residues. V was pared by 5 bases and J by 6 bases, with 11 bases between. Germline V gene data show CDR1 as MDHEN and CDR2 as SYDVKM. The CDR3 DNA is TGTGCCAGCAGTACTTTCGCTCCTCAGCCCCAGCATTTT. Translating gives CASSTFAPQPQHF.